These T cell receptor beta chains were read from a single sample in a study of blood T cells in healthy people across ages. MiXCR, applied by TCRdb to the 5' RACE reads, yields one record per CDR3 protein. The sample contains roughly 570,000 distinct CDR3 sequences, roughly 28% of which appear only once. Source material: blood. The receptor source for this set is a woman in her 70s in good health. CDR3s include the opening cysteine and the closing phenylalanine or tryptophan. D genes are given only for firm matches. Part of the rows lack a size; the others show once, few, many or a class for expanded clones.

j_gene	d_gene	v_gene	abundance	CDR3aa	CDR3nt
TRBJ2-1	TRBD2	TRBV5-6	NA	CASSRGLAGRSYNEQFF	TGTGCCAGCAGCCGGGGACTAGCGGGACGCTCCTACAATGAGCAGTTCTTC
TRBJ2-7	TRBD1	TRBV29-1	NA	CSVRTGGAYEQYF	TGCAGCGTACGGACAGGGGGGGCCTACGAGCAGTACTTC
TRBJ2-1	NA	TRBV10-3	NA	CAISEGYSYEQFF	TGTGCCATCAGTGAGGGCTATAGCTATGAGCAGTTCTTC
TRBJ2-7	TRBD2	TRBV3-1	few	CASSPQGRGMSYEQYF	TGTGCCAGCAGCCCCCAAGGGCGGGGGATGTCCTACGAGCAGTACTTC
TRBJ2-1	NA	TRBV20-1	NA	CSARRDFSYNEQFF	TGCAGTGCTAGGCGGGACTTCTCCTACAATGAGCAGTTCTTC
TRBJ2-5	NA	TRBV6-1	few	CASSEYRGKFF	TGTGCCAGCAGTGAATATCGCGGAAAGTTCTTC
TRBJ1-5	NA	TRBV7-8	NA	CASSPTLNQPQHF	TGTGCCAGCAGCCCTACTCTTAATCAGCCCCAGCATTTT
TRBJ2-5	NA	TRBV13	few	CASSSGASGETQYF	TGTGCCAGCAGCTCCGGGGCTTCGGGAGAGACCCAGTACTTC
TRBJ2-7	NA	TRBV5-1	few	CASSLEGSRSYEQYF	TGCGCCAGCAGCTTGGAAGGGTCGAGGTCCTACGAGCAGTACTTC
TRBJ2-3	TRBD2	TRBV20-1	NA	CSARKAGGRTDTQYF	TGCAGTGCTAGAAAAGCGGGGGGGCGGACAGATACGCAGTATTTT
TRBJ2-1	NA	TRBV20-1	few	CSVNNEQFF	TGCAGTGTAAACAATGAGCAGTTCTTC
TRBJ2-2	TRBD2	TRBV7-2	few	CASRSGTSGGTGELFF	TGTGCCAGCAGATCCGGGACTAGCGGGGGCACCGGGGAGCTGTTTTTT
TRBJ2-2	NA	TRBV4-2	NA	CASSQDPAAGELFF	TGTGCCAGCAGCCAAGATCCCGCCGCCGGGGAGCTGTTTTTT
TRBJ2-1	TRBD2	TRBV4-2	NA	CASSQEGLALSEQFF	TGTGCCAGCAGCCAAGAGGGACTAGCGTTGAGTGAGCAGTTCTTC
TRBJ1-4	NA	TRBV10-3	NA	CAISVSPLTNEKLFF	TGTGCCATCAGTGTGTCGCCCTTGACAAATGAAAAACTGTTTTTT
TRBJ2-2	TRBD1	TRBV24-1	NA	CATSEPGTGNTGELFF	TGTGCCACCAGTGAACCCGGGACAGGGAACACCGGGGAGCTGTTTTTT
TRBJ1-2	TRBD1	TRBV7-2	many	CASSSRQGGGYTF	TGTGCCAGCAGCTCCCGACAGGGGGGAGGCTACACCTTC
TRBJ1-1	NA	TRBV20-1	NA	CSASPMGRNTEAFF	TGCAGTGCTAGCCCCATGGGACGGAACACTGAAGCTTTCTTT
TRBJ2-1	TRBD2	TRBV6-6	few	CASRSGTSGHEQFF	TGTGCCAGCAGGTCCGGGACTAGTGGCCATGAGCAGTTCTTC
TRBJ1-4	NA	TRBV7-2	NA	CASGLNEKLFF	TGTGCCAGCGGACTGAATGAAAAACTGTTTTTT
TRBJ1-1	TRBD1	TRBV4-3	NA	CASSQSFGTDSLRDTEAFF	TGCGCCAGCAGCCAATCCTTCGGGACAGATTCTCTCCGGGACACTGAAGCTTTCTTT
TRBJ2-4	NA	TRBV7-2	NA	CASSLVQSVGIQYF	TGTGCCAGCAGCTTAGTGCAGTCCGTAGGCATTCAGTACTTC
TRBJ1-3	NA	TRBV7-2	NA	CASSPWTGDSGNTIYF	TGTGCCAGCAGCCCCTGGACGGGGGACTCTGGAAACACCATATATTTT
TRBJ2-2	NA	TRBV12-3/TRBV12-4	NA	CASRLAATGELFF	TGTGCCAGCAGACTAGCAGCTACCGGGGAGCTGTTTTTT
TRBJ2-3	NA	TRBV2	few	CASSGTSTDTQYF	TGTGCCAGCAGTGGGACTAGCACAGATACGCAGTATTTT
TRBJ2-1	TRBD2	TRBV5-8	few	CATGGGTSYNEQFF	TGTGCCACCGGGGGGGGCACCTCCTACAATGAGCAGTTCTTC
TRBJ1-4	NA	TRBV20-1	NA	CSARRGRGEKLFF	TGCAGTGCTAGACGGGGGCGCGGAGAAAAACTGTTTTTT